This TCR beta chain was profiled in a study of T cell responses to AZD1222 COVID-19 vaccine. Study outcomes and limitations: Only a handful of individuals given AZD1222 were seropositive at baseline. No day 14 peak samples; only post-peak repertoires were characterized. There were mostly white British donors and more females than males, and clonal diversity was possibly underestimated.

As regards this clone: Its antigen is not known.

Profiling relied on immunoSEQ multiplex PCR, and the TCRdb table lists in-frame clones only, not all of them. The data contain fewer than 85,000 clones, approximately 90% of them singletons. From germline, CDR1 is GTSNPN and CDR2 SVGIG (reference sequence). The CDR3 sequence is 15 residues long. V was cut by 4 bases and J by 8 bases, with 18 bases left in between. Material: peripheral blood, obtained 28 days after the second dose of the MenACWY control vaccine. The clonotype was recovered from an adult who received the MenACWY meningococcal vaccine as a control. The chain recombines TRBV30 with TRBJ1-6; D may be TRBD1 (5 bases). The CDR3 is CAWTSSLGGDSPLHF. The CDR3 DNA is TGTGCCTGGACCTCGTCTCTGGGGGGAGATTCACCCCTCCACTTT.